The sequence of this T cell receptor beta chain was determined in a study of graft-versus-host responses after intestinal transplantation. CDR1 and CDR2 (germline): SGHAT, FQNNGV. This CDR3 region has 15 residues. The V gene lost 5 bases and the J gene lost 2 bases, with 15 bases spanning the gap. Responders labeled with CFSE (about 200,000) were plated with about 200,000 irradiated, violet-dye-labeled stimulators. Notes on the study in general: GvH clones appeared in recipient marrow, some first in ileum or blood.

Here immunoSEQ multiplex PCR was the method, and the copy in TCRdb shows in-frame clones only, minus some. The table has about 12,000 clones, just under 35% seen once. This clone was detected only a few times. This receptor was obtained from a human patient who received an intestinal transplant. The chain uses TRBV11-2 and TRBJ1-1; D is unresolved. Sequenced material: alloreactive CD8+ T cells from a mixed lymphocyte reaction culture, taken before intestinal transplant. Subset noted: CFSE-low proliferating T cells sorted from roughly six-day pre-transplant mixed lymphocyte reaction (GvH or HvG direction). CDR3 DNA sequence: TGTGCCAGCAGCCCTCCGGGGAGCCTTAACACTGAAGCTTTCTTT. Protein product: CASSPPGSLNTEAFF. Combining the CDR3 with reference TRBV11-2 and TRBJ1-1 gives the whole variable domain EAGVAQSPRYKIIEKRQSVAFWCNPISGHATLYWYQQILGQGPKLLIQFQNNGVVDDSQLPKDRFSAERLKGVDSTLKIQPAKLEDSAVYLCASSPPGSLNTEAFFGQGTRLTVV.